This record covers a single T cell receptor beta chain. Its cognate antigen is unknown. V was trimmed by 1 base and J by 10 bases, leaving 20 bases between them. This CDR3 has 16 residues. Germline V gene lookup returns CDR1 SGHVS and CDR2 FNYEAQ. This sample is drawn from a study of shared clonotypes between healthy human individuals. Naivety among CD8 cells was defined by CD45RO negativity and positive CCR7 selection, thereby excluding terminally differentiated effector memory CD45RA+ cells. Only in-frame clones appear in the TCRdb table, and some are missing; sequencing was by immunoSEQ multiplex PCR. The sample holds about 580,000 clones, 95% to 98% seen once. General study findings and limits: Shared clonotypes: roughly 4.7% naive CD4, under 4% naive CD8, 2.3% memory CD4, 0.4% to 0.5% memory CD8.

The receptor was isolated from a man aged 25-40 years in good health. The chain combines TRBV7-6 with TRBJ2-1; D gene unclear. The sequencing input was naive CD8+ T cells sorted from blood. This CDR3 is CASSLDFRLAVREQFF. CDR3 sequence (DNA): TGTGCCAGCAGCTTAGACTTCCGTTTAGCCGTTAGGGAGCAGTTCTTC.